The 5 T cell receptor beta chains listed next were all sequenced from one sample in a study of response to subunit inactivated influenza vaccine. MiXCR was run by TCRdb on the RT-PCR reads, yielding one entry per CDR3 protein. The sample includes approximately 570,000 distinct CDR3 sequences, 7.5% to 8.5% of them seen just once. The material was PBMCs from blood, obtained roughly 24 months after vaccination. All receptors derive from a man in his fifties or sixties who received an inactivated influenza vaccine.

The chain couples TRBV10-3 to TRBJ1-4; TRBD1 aligns across 7 bases. With 10 bases clipped from V and 0 bases from J, the junction kept 11 bases outside the gene matches. Germline V lookup: CDR1 ENHRY, CDR2 SYGVKD. This CDR3 contains 16 residues. The CDR3 reads CATGLTGSSTNEKLFF. DNA for the CDR3: TGTGCCACGGGTTTGACAGGGTCCTCAACTAATGAAAAACTGTTTTTT.

This clonotype turned up a few times. The rearrangement links TRBV28 to TRBJ2-7; TRBD1 or TRBD2 may be the D gene (5 bases each). The germline V gene has CDR1 MDHEN and CDR2 SYDVKM. The CDR3 covers 14 residues. V was cut by 3 bases and J by 3 bases, with 12 bases left in between. In DNA form, the CDR3 reads TGTGCCAGCAGTTTGAGAGGGGAGAACTACGAGCAGTACTTC. It specifies CASSLRGENYEQYF.

This clonotype was detected a few times. The genes are TRBV20-1 and TRBJ2-5, with 8 bases that match TRBD2. CDR3 length: 14 amino acids. The junction had 6 bases not matched to a gene; V was cut back by 3 bases and J by 3 bases. The V gene's germline CDR1 is DFQATT and CDR2 SNEGSKA (reference sequence). The CDR3 nucleotides are TGCAGTGCTAGGCAAGCGGGGGTTGAAGAGACCCAGTACTTC. Amino acids: CSARQAGVEETQYF.

The sample holds a few counts of this clonotype. The rearrangement links TRBV3-1 to TRBJ2-7; no reliable D call. Germline-derived CDR1 and CDR2 are LGHDT and YNNKEL (reference sequence). This CDR3 has 14 amino acids. The V and J ends lost 5 bases and 3 bases respectively, with 14 bases between them. The CDR3 DNA follows: TGTGCCAGCAGCACTGACCCTGGTCTCTACGAGCAGTACTTC. Its protein product is CASSTDPGLYEQYF.

This chain connects TRBV20-1 to TRBJ2-1; 11 positions agree with TRBD2. This CDR3 contains 18 residues. Germline V gene lookup returns CDR1 DFQATT and CDR2 SNEGSKA (reference sequence). V lost 0 bases, J lost 0 bases, and 7 bases stayed unmatched. The DNA for the CDR3 is TGCAGTGCTAGAGATATGGCTAGCGGGGGGACCTCCTACAATGAGCAGTTCTTC. Translating it yields CSARDMASGGTSYNEQFF.